The entry below describes one T cell receptor (beta chain). Its specificity is unknown. A library of TCRbeta sequences, prepared with unique molecular identifiers, was generated. TCRdb reprocessed the PCR reads via MiXCR and lists one record per CDR3 protein. The data hold around 300,000 distinct CDR3 sequences, with around 25% observed a single time. V trimming: 1 base; J trimming: 8 bases; junction bases outside the gene matches: 6. The germline CDR1 and CDR2 sequences are SGHRS and YFSETQ. The CDR3 has 15 residues. The data belong to a study of T-cell reconstitution after alpha-beta-depleted transplantation in children. Study-level results: At around two months after transplant, the alpha-beta T cells were reportedly derived from several hundred expanded clones that came from non-depleted graft cells. Surviving thymic progenitors and recipient T cells were the source of high TCRbeta diversity at day 60 in some patients. Most T-cell counts and diversity one year after the transplant came from T cells that were newly produced.

Sample: PBMCs, mostly from graft donor cells, taken 180 days after TCRalphabeta/CD19-depleted stem cell transplant. The source is a male patient between 10 and 17 years old who had a stem cell transplant for acute lymphoblastic leukemia, so the T cells may come from the graft donor. V usage is TRBV5-1 and J usage is TRBJ2-1, with 10 bases aligning to TRBD2. For the CDR3, the DNA is TGCGCCAGCAGCTTGTATCCTAGCGGGGGCGATGAGCAGTTCTTC. It specifies CASSLYPSGGDEQFF.